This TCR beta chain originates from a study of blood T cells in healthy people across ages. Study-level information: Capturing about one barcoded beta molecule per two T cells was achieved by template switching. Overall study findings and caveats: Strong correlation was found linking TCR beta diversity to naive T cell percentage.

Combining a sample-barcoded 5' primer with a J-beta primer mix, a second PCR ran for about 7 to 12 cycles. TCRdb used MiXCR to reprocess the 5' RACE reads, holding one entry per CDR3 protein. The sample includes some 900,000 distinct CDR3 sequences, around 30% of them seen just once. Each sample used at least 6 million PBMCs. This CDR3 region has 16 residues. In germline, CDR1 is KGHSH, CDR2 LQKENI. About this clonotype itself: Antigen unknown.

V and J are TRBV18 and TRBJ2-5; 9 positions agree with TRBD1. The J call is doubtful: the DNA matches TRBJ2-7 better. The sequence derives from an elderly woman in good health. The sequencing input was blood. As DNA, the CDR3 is TGTGCCAGCTCACCATTGGGGACAGGGTTGAGGGACGAGCAGTACTTC. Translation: CASSPLGTGLRDEQYF.